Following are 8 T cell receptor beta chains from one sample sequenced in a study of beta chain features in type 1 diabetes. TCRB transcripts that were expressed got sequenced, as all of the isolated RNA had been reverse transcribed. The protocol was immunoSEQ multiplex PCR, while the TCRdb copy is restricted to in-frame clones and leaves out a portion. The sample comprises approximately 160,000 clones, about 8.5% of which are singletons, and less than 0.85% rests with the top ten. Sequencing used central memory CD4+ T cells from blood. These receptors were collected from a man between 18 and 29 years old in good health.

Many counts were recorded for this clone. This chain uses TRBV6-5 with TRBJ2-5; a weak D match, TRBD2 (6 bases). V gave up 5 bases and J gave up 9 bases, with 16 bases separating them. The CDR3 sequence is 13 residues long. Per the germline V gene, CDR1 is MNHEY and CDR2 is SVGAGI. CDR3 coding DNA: TGTGCCAGCAGTCACCCGGCGACGGGGGCCCAGTACTTC. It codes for CASSHPATGAQYF.

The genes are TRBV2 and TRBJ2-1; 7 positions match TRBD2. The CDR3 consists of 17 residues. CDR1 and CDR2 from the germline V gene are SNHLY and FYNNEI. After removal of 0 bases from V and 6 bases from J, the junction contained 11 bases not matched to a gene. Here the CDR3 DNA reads TGTGCCAGCAGTGAAGCGGCTATCAGCGGGAACCGCAATGAGCAGTTCTTC. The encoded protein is CASSEAAISGNRNEQFF.

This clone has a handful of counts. In nucleotides, the CDR3 is TGTGCCAGCAGTCTAGCGGACGAGCAGTACTTC. Its translation is CASSLADEQYF. The chain is built from TRBV6-5 and TRBJ2-7; 7 nucleotides agree with TRBD2. This CDR3 spans 11 amino acids. Germline V lookup: CDR1 MNHEY, CDR2 SVGAGI. Germline trimming cut 5 bases from V and 5 bases from J; bases unmatched to any gene: 0.

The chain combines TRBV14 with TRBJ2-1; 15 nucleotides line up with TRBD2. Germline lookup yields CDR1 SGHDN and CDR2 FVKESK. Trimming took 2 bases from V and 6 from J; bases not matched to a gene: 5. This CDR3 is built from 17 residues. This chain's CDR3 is CASSQRTSGRGGNEQFF. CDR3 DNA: TGTGCCAGCAGCCAAAGGACTAGCGGGAGGGGTGGCAATGAGCAGTTCTTC.

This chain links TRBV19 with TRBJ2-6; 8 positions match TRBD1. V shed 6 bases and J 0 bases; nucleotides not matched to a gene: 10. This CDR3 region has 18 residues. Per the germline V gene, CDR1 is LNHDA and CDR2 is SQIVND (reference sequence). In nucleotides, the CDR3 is TGTGCCAGTAGCCGGAGGGGACAGGCGAGCTCTGGGGCCAACGTCCTGACTTTC. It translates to CASSRRGQASSGANVLTF.

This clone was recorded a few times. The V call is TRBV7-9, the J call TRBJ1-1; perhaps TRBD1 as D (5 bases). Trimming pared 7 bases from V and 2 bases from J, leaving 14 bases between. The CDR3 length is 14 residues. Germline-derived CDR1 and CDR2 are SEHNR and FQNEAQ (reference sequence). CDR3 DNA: TGTGCCAGCACCTTCCGTCAGGGAAACACTGAAGCTTTCTTT. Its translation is CASTFRQGNTEAFF.

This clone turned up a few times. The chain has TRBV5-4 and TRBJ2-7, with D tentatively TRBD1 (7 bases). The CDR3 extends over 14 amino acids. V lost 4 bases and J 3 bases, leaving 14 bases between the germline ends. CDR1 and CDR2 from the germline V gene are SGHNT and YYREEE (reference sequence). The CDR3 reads CASSLRGRNYEQYF. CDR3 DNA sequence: TGTGCCAGCAGCCTCAGGGGGAGGAACTACGAGCAGTACTTC.

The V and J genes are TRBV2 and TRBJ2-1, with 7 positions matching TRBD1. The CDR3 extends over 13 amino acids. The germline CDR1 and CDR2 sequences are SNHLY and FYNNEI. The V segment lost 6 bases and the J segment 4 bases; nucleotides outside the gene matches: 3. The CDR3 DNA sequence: TGTGCCAGCAGGGGGGACAGTTACAATGAGCAGTTCTTC. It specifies CASRGDSYNEQFF. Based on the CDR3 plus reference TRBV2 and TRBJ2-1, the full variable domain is EPEVTQTPSHQVTQMGQEVILRCVPISNHLYFYWYRQILGQKVEFLVSFYNNEISEKSEIFDDQFSVERPDGSNFTLKIRSTKLEDSAMYFCASRGDSYNEQFFGPGTRLTVL.